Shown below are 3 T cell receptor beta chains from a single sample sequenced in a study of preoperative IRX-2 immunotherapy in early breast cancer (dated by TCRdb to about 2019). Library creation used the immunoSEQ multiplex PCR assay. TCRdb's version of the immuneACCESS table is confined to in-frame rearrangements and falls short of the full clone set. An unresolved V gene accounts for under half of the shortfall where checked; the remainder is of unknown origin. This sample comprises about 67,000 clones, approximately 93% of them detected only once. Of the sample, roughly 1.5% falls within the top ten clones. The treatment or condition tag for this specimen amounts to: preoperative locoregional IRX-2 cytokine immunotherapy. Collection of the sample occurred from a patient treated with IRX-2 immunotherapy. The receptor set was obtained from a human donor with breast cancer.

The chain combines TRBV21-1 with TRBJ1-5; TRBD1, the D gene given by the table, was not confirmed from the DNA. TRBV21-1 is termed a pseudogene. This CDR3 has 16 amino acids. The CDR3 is CASSKGRGTGHQPQHF. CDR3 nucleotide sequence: TGTGCCAGCAGCAAAGGACGGGGAACAGGGCATCAGCCCCAGCATTTT.

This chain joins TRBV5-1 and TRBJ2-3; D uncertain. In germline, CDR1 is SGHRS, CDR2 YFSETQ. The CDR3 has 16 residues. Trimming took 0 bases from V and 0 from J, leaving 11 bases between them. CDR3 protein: CASSLGAGSSTDTQYF. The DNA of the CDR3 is TGCGCCAGCAGCTTGGGGGCCGGTTCTAGCACAGATACGCAGTATTTT.

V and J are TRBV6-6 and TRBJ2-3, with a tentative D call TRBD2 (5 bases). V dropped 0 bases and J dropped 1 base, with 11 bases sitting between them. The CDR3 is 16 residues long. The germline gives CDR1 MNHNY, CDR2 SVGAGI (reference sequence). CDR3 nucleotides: TGTGCCAGCAGTTACTCGAGAGACGGGGGCACAGATACGCAGTATTTT. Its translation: CASSYSRDGGTDTQYF.